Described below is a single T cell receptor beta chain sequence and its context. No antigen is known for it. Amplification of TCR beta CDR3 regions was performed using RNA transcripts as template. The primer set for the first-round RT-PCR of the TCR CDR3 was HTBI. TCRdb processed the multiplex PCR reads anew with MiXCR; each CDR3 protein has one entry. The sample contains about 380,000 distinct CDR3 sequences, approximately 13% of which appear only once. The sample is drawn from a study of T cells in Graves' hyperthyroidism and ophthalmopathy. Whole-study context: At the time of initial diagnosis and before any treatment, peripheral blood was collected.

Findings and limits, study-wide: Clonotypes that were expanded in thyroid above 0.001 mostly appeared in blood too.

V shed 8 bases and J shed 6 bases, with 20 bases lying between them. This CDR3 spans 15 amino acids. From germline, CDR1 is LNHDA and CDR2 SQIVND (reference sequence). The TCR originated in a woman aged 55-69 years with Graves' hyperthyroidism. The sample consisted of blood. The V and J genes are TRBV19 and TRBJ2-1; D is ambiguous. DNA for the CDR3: TGTGCCAGTTCCCTAGGTACCTTTGCTCGCAATGAGCAGTTCTTC. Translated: CASSLGTFARNEQFF.